This T cell receptor (beta chain) is from a study of T cell repertoires in cytomegalovirus infection (dated by TCRdb to between 2019 and 2020). Study-wide context: Peptide stimulations targeted recently identified HLA-C-restricted CMV epitopes, whose presentation resists viral immunomodulation, together with well-studied HLA-B-restricted epitopes. Donor HLA type was relevant to the analysis, because carriage of CMV infection together with the matching HLA type was indicated by public TCR beta signatures.

In its sample, this clonotype was seen a few times. No cognate antigen has been identified for it. No qualities accompany the bases; no much larger clone lies one base away. Sequenced on an Illumina HiSeq 1500. TCRdb's own reprocessing of the public reads used fastp at Q25 and MiXCR and kept productive beta chains. Rows with a matching CDR3 protein are joined into one entry that keeps the most common DNA and genes. For this sample the table gives 680,000 or so distinct CDR3 sequences, of which around 35% were detected only once. The ten top clones hold over 15% of the sample. Results the study describes overall, beyond this receptor: Carriers of CMV infection plus the relevant HLA type were discriminated by the cumulative frequency of public TCR beta family members in the study cohort and in an independent approximately 350-donor cohort. The ex vivo response was dominated by HLA-C-restricted CMV-specific TCR beta clonotypes, which also provided the single most frequent clonotype in two of eight donors.

This specimen's treatment or condition label, interpreted: in vitro stimulation with specific CMV peptide epitopes to enrich CMV-specific T cells. The source material was cultured PBMCs, sampled from culture after CMV antigen stimulation. The source of this sequence is a human donor in good health (CMV status not recorded). Some clones in this sample may be carry-over from other donors' samples.

The DNA sequence is as follows: TGTGCCAGCAGCCCCCAGACAGGAACCGGGGAGCTGTTTTTT. It codes for CASSPQTGTGELFF. The chain was built from TRBV7-2 and TRBJ2-2; a tentative D call is TRBD1 (6 bases match). Between the V and J ends, shortened by 5 bases and 5 bases respectively, the junction contains 12 bases. The CDR3 starts with the cysteine, ends with the phenylalanine, and has 14 residues. Only the CDR3 portion is preserved as DNA: 42 bases, with reading frame beginning at the first base. From a lookup of the germline V gene, CDR1 and CDR2 are SGHTA and FQGNSA.